The clone carrying this T cell receptor (beta chain) occurred many times. The record originates from a study of early T cells in non-severe SARS-CoV-2 infection. Study as a whole: The input, bulk RNA from unsorted whole blood, was sequenced, and chains were unpaired.

TCRdb called the 5' RACE reads again in MiXCR, with one record for every CDR3 protein. The data show about 33,000 distinct CDR3 sequences, approximately 5% seen once. Germline CDR1 reads MNHNY; CDR2 reads SVGAGI (reference sequence). With V trimmed by 7 bases and J by 8 bases, 9 bases remained unmatched. CDR3 length equals 13 residues. The sample taken for sequencing was whole blood. The rearrangement links TRBV6-6 to TRBJ1-2; 8 positions match TRBD1. This TCR came from an adult who was a healthcare worker with PCR-confirmed SARS-CoV-2 infection or an uninfected control (not recorded which). For the CDR3, the DNA is TGTGCCAGCACCCACCAGACAGGGGTCGGCTACACCTTC. It encodes CASTHQTGVGYTF.